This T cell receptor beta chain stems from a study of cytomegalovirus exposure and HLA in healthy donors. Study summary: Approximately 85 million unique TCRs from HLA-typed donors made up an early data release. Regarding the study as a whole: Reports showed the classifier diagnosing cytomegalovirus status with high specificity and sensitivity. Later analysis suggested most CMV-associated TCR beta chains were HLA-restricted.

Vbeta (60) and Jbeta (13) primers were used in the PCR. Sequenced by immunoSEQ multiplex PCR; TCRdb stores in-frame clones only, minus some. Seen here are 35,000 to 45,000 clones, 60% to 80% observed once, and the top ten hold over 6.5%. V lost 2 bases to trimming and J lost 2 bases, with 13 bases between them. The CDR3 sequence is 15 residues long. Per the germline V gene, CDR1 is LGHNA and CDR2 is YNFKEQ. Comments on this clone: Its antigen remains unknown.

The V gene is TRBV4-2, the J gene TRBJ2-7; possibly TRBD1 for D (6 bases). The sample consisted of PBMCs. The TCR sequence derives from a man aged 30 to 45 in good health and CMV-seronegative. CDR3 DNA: TGTGCCAGCAGCCAATACAGGGAGCACACCTACGAGCAGTACTTC. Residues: CASSQYREHTYEQYF.